Listed below are T cell receptor beta chains from one sample, sequenced in a study of a mutant IDH1 vaccine in newly diagnosed glioma. TCRdb keeps only in-frame clones here, not all; method: immunoSEQ multiplex PCR. Found here are under 65,000 clones, roughly 80% of them singletons; the top ten hold approximately 1.8%. The specimen comprised PBMCs, sampled from a glioma patient treated with radiotherapy, temozolomide or both. The receptors stem from a woman aged 40 to 50 with glioma. The CDR3 runs from the conserved cysteine through the conserved F or W. Fields, in order: CDR3 length, V gene, J gene, D gene, clone size, CDR3 protein, CDR3 DNA. A D gene is named only where the DNA matches it firmly. Clone size is given for some rows only: seen once, a few or many times, or a class if the clone is expanded.

>16|TRBV5-1|TRBJ1-2|.|once
CASSASPRGLDYGYTF
TGCGCCAGCAGCGCTTCTCCACGGGGCTTGGACTATGGCTACACCTTC
>14|TRBV5-1|TRBJ2-3|TRBD1|once
CASSRTGVADTQYF
TGCGCCAGCAGCCGTACAGGGGTGGCAGATACGCAGTATTTT
>14|TRBV5-8|TRBJ1-5|.|.
CASSFASYNQPQHF
TGTGCCAGCAGCTTCGCCTCCTACAATCAGCCCCAGCATTTT
>16|TRBV6-5|TRBJ1-1|.|few
CASSYRAVVSNTEAFF
TGTGCCAGCAGTTACAGGGCCGTGGTGTCGAACACTGAAGCTTTCTTT
>15|TRBV30|TRBJ2-1|.|.
CAWSGGQPLYNEQFF
TGTGCCTGGAGTGGAGGACAACCTCTATACAATGAGCAGTTCTTC
>15|TRBV30|TRBJ1-1|.|few
CAWTVKGFLDTEAFF
TGTGCCTGGACCGTCAAGGGGTTTTTGGACACTGAAGCTTTCTTT
>14|TRBV10-3|TRBJ2-1|.|.
CAIRGNPGAAEQFF
TGTGCCATCAGGGGCAACCCAGGGGCTGCTGAGCAGTTCTTC
>15|TRBV7-6|TRBJ2-3|TRBD1|.
CASSLGGTVEGTQYF
TGTGCCAGCAGCTTAGGTGGGACAGTAGAGGGTACGCAGTATTTT
>15|TRBV4-3|TRBJ1-4|TRBD1|once
CASSQGGQGAGKLFF
TGCGCCAGCAGCCAAGGGGGACAGGGGGCTGGAAAACTGTTTTTT
>15|TRBV7-7|TRBJ2-2|.|.
CASSPSGGNTGELFF
TGTGCTAGCAGCCCGAGTGGGGGGAACACCGGGGAGCTGTTTTTT
>15|TRBV6-5|TRBJ2-7|TRBD1|.
CASSTYRQGAYEQYF
TGTGCCAGCAGTACCTACCGACAGGGGGCCTACGAGCAGTACTTC
>14|TRBV5-1|TRBJ1-1|TRBD1|.
CASSLPGQGAEAFF
TGCGCCAGCAGCCTACCGGGACAGGGGGCTGAAGCTTTCTTT
>14|TRBV5-1|TRBJ1-2|.|.
CASSLGQLGYGYTF
TGCGCCAGCAGCTTGGGGCAGCTGGGGTATGGCTACACCTTC
>12|TRBV27|TRBJ1-4|.|.
CASGTGDEKLFF
TGTGCCAGCGGCACGGGAGATGAAAAACTGTTTTTT
>15|TRBV7-8|TRBJ2-7|TRBD1|.
CASRPPGTGTYEQYF
TGTGCCAGCAGACCCCCCGGGACAGGGACCTACGAGCAGTACTTC
>14|TRBV4-1|TRBJ1-6|.|.
CASSPPSQYSPLHF
TGCGCCAGCAGCCCCCCTTCCCAATACTCACCCCTCCACTTT
>12|TRBV10-3|TRBJ2-7|.|.
CAISPRHYEQYF
TGTGCCATCAGTCCCCGACACTACGAGCAGTACTTC
>14|TRBV30|TRBJ1-1|.|few
CAWSAPDTHTEAFF
TGTGCCTGGAGTGCCCCAGACACCCACACTGAAGCTTTCTTT
>15|TRBV6-6|TRBJ1-1|.|few
CASSLGGPASTEAFF
TGTGCCAGCAGTCTGGGGGGGCCAGCATCCACTGAAGCTTTCTTT
>15|TRBV15|TRBJ1-2|.|.
CATSRDRGGNYGYTF
TGTGCCACCAGCAGAGACAGGGGAGGGAACTATGGCTACACCTTC
>15|TRBV6-1|TRBJ1-5|.|.
CASSELGDNRQPQHF
TGTGCCAGCAGTGAATTAGGGGATAACCGCCAGCCCCAGCATTTT
>12|TRBV19|TRBJ2-2|.|.
CASSIRHEELFF
TGTGCCAGTAGTATTCGGCATGAGGAGCTGTTTTTT
>15|TRBV4-1|TRBJ2-2|.|.
CASSQAGQHTGELFF
TGCGCCAGCAGCCAAGCCGGACAACACACCGGGGAGCTGTTTTTT
>14|TRBV9|TRBJ2-3|.|once
CASSVGLATDTQYF
TGTGCCAGCAGCGTAGGGTTAGCCACAGATACGCAGTATTTT
>15|TRBV5-1|TRBJ1-1|.|.
CASSLDPGGYTEAFF
TGCGCCAGCAGCTTGGACCCAGGCGGGTACACTGAAGCTTTCTTT
>15|TRBV7-9|TRBJ2-1|.|few
CASSLSELANNEQFF
TGTGCCAGCAGCTTATCTGAGCTTGCCAACAATGAGCAGTTCTTC
>13|TRBV29-1|TRBJ1-4|.|.
CSALPGGGEKLFF
TGCAGCGCACTTCCTGGCGGAGGTGAAAAACTGTTTTTT
>15|TRBV6-5|TRBJ2-5|TRBD2|.
CASSYSIGGGGTQYF
TGTGCCAGCAGTTACTCGATCGGCGGGGGAGGCACCCAGTACTTC
>15|TRBV5-4|TRBJ1-2|.|.
CASSALGGTNYGYTF
TGTGCCAGCAGCGCACTAGGGGGGACTAACTATGGCTACACCTTC
>13|TRBV5-4|TRBJ2-5|TRBD1|.
CASSLDRGETQYF
TGTGCCAGCAGCTTGGACAGGGGAGAGACCCAGTACTTC
>15|TRBV6-1|TRBJ2-3|TRBD2|.
CASSESSGGTDTQYF
TGTGCCAGCAGTGAGAGTAGCGGGGGCACAGATACGCAGTATTTT
>17|TRBV2|TRBJ1-4|TRBD1|once
CALRLGQGSVRDEKLFF
TGTGCACTCCGCCTGGGACAGGGTAGCGTGAGGGATGAAAAACTGTTTTTT
>13|TRBV6-4|TRBJ2-1|.|once
CASSAGTYNEQFF
TGTGCCAGCAGTGCTGGGACCTACAATGAGCAGTTCTTC
>17|TRBV7-9|TRBJ1-4|.|.
CASRPRGQLEHNEKLFF
TGTGCCAGCAGACCGCGGGGCCAGCTGGAACACAATGAAAAACTGTTTTTT
>14|TRBV19|TRBJ2-7|TRBD1|.
CASRDRGSSYEQYF
TGTGCCAGTAGGGACAGGGGGAGTTCCTACGAGCAGTACTTC
>15|TRBV30|TRBJ2-5|TRBD2|.
CAWSPRTSGTETQYF
TGTGCCTGGAGTCCTAGGACTAGCGGGACGGAGACCCAGTACTTC
>15|TRBV5-6|TRBJ1-5|.|.
CASSLYGGSNQPQHF
TGTGCCAGCAGCTTGTACGGGGGTAGCAATCAGCCCCAGCATTTT
>13|TRBV9|TRBJ1-1|.|few
CASSVGQLAEAFF
TGTGCCAGCAGCGTAGGACAGCTGGCTGAAGCTTTCTTT
>17|TRBV7-2|TRBJ1-2|TRBD1|.
CASSLVATGGADYGYTF
TGTGCCAGCAGCTTAGTAGCGACAGGGGGCGCTGACTATGGCTACACCTTC
>13|TRBV18|TRBJ1-4|.|few
CASSPLMNEKLFF
TGTGCCAGCTCACCACTGATGAATGAAAAACTGTTTTTT
>14|TRBV19|TRBJ2-2|.|.
CASPDPRNTGELFF
TGTGCCAGTCCGGACCCGCGGAACACCGGGGAGCTGTTTTTT
>13|TRBV5-6|TRBJ1-4|.|.
CASSLDRGEKLFF
TGTGCCAGCAGCCTAGACCGGGGGGAAAAACTGTTTTTT
>13|TRBV29-1|TRBJ1-2|.|once
CSVPTAGFPGYTF
TGCAGCGTTCCTACTGCAGGGTTCCCTGGCTACACCTTC
>15|TRBV19|TRBJ1-5|.|.
CASSPRPIGNQPQHF
TGTGCCAGTAGTCCTCGACCGATCGGGAATCAGCCCCAGCATTTT
>13|TRBV10-3|TRBJ2-3|.|.
CAIGKDSTDTQYF
TGTGCCATCGGTAAGGACAGCACAGATACGCAGTATTTT
>15|TRBV4-3|TRBJ2-1|TRBD1|.
CASSQHGDRENEQFF
TGCGCCAGCAGCCAGCACGGGGACAGAGAGAATGAGCAGTTCTTC
>15|TRBV2|TRBJ1-5|.|once
CASSVAADINQPQHF
TGTGCCAGCAGTGTGGCAGCCGACATCAATCAGCCCCAGCATTTT
>12|TRBV6-1|TRBJ1-2|.|few
CASSDPGTPLTF
TGTGCCAGCAGTGACCCCGGGACACCTCTTACCTTC
>13|TRBV6-1|TRBJ1-1|TRBD1|few
CASSELTGRGAFF
TGTGCCAGCAGTGAACTGACAGGGCGCGGAGCTTTCTTT
>14|TRBV6-1|TRBJ1-6|.|.
CASSEAPVASPLHF
TGTGCCAGCAGTGAAGCCCCAGTGGCTTCACCCCTCCACTTT
>14|TRBV18|TRBJ1-5|.|once
CASSPDWVGQPQHF
TGTGCCAGCTCACCGGATTGGGTGGGTCAGCCCCAGCATTTT
>17|TRBV5-6|TRBJ1-2|.|.
CASSLEGDSRPFYGYTF
TGTGCCAGCAGCTTGGAAGGGGACTCCCGTCCCTTCTATGGCTACACCTTC